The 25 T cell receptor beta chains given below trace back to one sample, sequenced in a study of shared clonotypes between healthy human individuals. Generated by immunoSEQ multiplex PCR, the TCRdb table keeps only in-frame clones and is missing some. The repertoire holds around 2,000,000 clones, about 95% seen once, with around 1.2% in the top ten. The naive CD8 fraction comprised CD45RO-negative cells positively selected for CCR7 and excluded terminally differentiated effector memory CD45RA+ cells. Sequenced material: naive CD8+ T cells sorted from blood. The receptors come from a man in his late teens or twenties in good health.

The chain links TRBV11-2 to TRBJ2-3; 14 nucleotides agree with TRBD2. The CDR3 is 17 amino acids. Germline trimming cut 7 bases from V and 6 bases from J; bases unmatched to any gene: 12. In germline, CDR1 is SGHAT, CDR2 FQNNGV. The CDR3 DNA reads TGTGCCAGCACCCTGCGGTGGGGACTAGCGGGGGCTGATACGCAGTATTTT. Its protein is CASTLRWGLAGADTQYF.

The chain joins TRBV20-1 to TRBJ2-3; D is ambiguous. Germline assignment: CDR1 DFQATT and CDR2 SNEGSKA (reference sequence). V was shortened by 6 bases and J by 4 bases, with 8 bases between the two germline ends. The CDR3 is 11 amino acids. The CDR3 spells CSAQRSDTQYF. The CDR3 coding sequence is TGCAGTGCCCAGAGATCAGATACGCAGTATTTT.

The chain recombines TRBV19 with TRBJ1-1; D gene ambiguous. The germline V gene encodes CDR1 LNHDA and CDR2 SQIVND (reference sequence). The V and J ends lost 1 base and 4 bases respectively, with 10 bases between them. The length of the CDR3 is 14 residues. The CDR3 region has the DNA TGTGCCAGTAGTATAGGGTCGCCTTCCACTGAAGCTTTCTTT. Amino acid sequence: CASSIGSPSTEAFF.

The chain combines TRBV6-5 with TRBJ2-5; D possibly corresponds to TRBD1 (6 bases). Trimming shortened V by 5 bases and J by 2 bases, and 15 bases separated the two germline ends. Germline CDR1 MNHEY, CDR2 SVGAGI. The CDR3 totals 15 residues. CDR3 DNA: TGTGCCAGCAGTACGGGACAAGGTACACAAGAGACCCAGTACTTC. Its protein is CASSTGQGTQETQYF.

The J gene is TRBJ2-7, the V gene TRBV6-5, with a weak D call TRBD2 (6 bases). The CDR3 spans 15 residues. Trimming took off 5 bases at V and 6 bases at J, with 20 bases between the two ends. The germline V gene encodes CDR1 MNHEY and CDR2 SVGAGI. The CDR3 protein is CASSPGTPQGSEQYF. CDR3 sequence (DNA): TGTGCCAGCAGTCCTGGGACTCCTCAGGGCTCCGAGCAGTACTTC.

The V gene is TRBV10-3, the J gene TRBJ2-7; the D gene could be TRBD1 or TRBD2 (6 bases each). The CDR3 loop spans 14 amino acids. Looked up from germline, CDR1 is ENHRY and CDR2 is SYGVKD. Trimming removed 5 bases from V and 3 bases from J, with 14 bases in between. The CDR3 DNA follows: TGTGCCATCAGTACTCGAGGGGGGAGCTACGAGCAGTACTTC. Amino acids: CAISTRGGSYEQYF.

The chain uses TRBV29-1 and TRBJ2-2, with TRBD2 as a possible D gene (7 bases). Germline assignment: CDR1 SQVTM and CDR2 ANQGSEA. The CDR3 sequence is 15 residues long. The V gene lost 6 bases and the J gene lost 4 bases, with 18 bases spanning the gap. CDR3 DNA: TGCAGCGTATCCTTGGGAGGGGGGATCACCGGGGAGCTGTTTTTT. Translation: CSVSLGGGITGELFF.

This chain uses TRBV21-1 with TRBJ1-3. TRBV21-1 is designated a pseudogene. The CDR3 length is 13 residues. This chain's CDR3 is CASSNDPGNTIYF. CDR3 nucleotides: TGTGCCAGCAGCAATGATCCGGGAAACACCATATATTTT.

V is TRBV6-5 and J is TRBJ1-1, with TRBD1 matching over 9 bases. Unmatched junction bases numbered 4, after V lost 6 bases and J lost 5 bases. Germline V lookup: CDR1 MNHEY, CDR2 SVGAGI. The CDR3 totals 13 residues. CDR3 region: CASRGQGLTEAFF. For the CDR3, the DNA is TGTGCCAGCAGAGGACAGGGGCTGACTGAAGCTTTCTTT.

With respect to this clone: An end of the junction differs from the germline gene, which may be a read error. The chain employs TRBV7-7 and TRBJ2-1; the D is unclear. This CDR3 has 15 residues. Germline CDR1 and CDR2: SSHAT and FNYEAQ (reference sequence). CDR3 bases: TGTGCTAGCAGCTTAGGAATGGAGACTTTCAATGAGCAGTTCTTC. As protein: CASSLGMETFNEQFF.

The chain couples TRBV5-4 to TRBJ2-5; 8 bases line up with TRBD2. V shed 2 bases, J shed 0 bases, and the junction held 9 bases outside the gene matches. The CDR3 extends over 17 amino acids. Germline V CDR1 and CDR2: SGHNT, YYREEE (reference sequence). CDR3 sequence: CASSFPAGGINQETQYF. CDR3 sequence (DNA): TGTGCCAGCAGCTTTCCGGCGGGAGGAATTAACCAAGAGACCCAGTACTTC.

The CDR3 DNA reads TGTGCCAGTAGTATCTCGGACTATTCCTACGAGCAGTACTTC. Protein sequence: CASSISDYSYEQYF. The chain couples TRBV19 to TRBJ2-7, with D maybe TRBD2 (6 bases). Between the trimmed V and J ends, which lost 3 bases and 1 base, there was a span of 10 bases. The CDR3 is 14 amino acids. Germline V gives CDR1 LNHDA, CDR2 SQIVND (reference sequence).

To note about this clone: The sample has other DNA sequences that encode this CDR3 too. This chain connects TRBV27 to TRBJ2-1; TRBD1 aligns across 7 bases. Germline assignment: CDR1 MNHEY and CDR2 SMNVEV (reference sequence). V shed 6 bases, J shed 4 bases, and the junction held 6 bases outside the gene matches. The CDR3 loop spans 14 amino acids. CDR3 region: CASSLTGLYNEQFF. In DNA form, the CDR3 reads TGTGCCAGCAGCCTGACAGGGTTATACAATGAGCAGTTCTTC.

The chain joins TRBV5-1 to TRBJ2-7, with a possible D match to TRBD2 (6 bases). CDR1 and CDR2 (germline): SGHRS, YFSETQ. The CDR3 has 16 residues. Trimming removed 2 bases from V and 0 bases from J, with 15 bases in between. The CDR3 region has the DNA TGCGCCAGCAGCTTTAGGTTTCCGGGGGACTCCTACGAGCAGTACTTC. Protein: CASSFRFPGDSYEQYF.

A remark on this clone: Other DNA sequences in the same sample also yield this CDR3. CDR3 sequence: CASSLAWGEETQYF. DNA of the CDR3: TGTGCCAGCAGCTTAGCGTGGGGGGAAGAGACCCAGTACTTC. The chain is built from TRBV7-8 and TRBJ2-5, with D possibly TRBD2 on 6 matching bases. Per germline, CDR1 SGHVS and CDR2 FQNEAQ. The CDR3 consists of 14 residues. The germline V and J ends were trimmed by 0 bases and 3 bases, with 8 bases remaining between them.

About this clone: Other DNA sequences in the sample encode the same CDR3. The DNA for the CDR3 is TGCGCCAGCAGCCAAGATCCAGCGGGGAGCACAGATACGCAGTATTTT. It specifies CASSQDPAGSTDTQYF. The chain employs TRBV4-3 and TRBJ2-3; 7 bases agree with TRBD2. The ends lost 0 bases at V and 0 bases at J; junction bases unmatched: 3. The CDR3 totals 16 residues. Germline V gene lookup returns CDR1 LGHNA and CDR2 YSLEER.

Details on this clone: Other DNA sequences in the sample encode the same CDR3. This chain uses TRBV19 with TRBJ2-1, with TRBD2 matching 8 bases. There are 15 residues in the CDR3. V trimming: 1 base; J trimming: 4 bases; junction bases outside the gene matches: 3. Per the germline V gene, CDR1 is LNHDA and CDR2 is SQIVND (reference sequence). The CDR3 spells CASSIGLAGYNEQFF. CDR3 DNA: TGTGCCAGTAGTATAGGCCTAGCGGGTTACAATGAGCAGTTCTTC.

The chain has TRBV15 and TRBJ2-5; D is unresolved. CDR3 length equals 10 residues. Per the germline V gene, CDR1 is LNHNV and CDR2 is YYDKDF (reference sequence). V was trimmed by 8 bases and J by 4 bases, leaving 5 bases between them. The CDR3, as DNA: TGTGCCACCGGCTTAGAGACCCAGTACTTC. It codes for CATGLETQYF.

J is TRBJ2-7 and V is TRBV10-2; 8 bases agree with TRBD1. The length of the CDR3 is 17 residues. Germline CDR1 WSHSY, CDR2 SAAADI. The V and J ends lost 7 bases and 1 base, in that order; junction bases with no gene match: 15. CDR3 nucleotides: TGCGCCAGCACCCCATCGGGACAGGCCCTTTTATCCTACGAGCAGTACTTC. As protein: CASTPSGQALLSYEQYF.

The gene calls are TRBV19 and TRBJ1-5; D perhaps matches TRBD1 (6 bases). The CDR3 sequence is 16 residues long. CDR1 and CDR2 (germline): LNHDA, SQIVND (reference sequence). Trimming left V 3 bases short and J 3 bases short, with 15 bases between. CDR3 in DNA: TGTGCCAGTAGTATGTGGGCGGGGGGCCCCAATCAGCCCCAGCATTTT. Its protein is CASSMWAGGPNQPQHF.

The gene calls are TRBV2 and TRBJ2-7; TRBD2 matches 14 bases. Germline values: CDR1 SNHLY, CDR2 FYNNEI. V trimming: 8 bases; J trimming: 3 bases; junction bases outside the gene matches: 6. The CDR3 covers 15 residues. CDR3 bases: TGTGCCAGCGAAGGGGGGACTAGCGGGGGCTACGAGCAGTACTTC. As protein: CASEGGTSGGYEQYF.

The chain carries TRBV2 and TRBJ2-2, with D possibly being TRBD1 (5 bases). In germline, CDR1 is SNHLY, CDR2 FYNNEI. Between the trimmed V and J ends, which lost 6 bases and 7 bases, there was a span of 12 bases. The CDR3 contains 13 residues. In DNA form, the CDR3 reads TGTGCCAGCAGCGTGGGGCCGGACGGGGAGCTGTTTTTT. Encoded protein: CASSVGPDGELFF.

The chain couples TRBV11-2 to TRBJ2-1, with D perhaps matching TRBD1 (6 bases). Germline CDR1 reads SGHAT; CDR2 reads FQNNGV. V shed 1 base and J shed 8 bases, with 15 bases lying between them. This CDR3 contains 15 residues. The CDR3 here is CASSLVSGRGDEQFF. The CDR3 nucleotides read TGTGCCAGCAGCTTAGTGTCTGGCAGGGGCGATGAGCAGTTCTTC.

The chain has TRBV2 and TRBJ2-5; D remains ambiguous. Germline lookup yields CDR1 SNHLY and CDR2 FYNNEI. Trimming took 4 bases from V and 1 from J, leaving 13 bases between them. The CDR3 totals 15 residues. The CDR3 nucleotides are TGTGCCAGCAGTGGTGTTGGATCATCCCAAGAGACCCAGTACTTC. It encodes CASSGVGSSQETQYF.

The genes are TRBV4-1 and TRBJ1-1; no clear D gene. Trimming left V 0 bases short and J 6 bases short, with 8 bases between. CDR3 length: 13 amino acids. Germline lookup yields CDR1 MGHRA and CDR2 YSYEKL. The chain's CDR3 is CASSQDASSEAFF. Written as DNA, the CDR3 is TGCGCCAGCAGCCAAGACGCCAGTTCTGAAGCTTTCTTT.